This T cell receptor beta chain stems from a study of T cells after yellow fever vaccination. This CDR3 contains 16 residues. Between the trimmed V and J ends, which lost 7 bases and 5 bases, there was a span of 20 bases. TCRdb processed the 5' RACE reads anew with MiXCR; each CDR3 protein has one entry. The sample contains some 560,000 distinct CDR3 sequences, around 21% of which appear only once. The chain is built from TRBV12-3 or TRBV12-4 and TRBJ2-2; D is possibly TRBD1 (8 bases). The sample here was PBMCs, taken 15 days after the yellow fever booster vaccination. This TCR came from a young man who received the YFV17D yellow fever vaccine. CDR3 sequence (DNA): TGTGCCAGCACCTCCCACAGGGGGGGCTTAACCGGGGAGCTGTTTTTT. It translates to CASTSHRGGLTGELFF.